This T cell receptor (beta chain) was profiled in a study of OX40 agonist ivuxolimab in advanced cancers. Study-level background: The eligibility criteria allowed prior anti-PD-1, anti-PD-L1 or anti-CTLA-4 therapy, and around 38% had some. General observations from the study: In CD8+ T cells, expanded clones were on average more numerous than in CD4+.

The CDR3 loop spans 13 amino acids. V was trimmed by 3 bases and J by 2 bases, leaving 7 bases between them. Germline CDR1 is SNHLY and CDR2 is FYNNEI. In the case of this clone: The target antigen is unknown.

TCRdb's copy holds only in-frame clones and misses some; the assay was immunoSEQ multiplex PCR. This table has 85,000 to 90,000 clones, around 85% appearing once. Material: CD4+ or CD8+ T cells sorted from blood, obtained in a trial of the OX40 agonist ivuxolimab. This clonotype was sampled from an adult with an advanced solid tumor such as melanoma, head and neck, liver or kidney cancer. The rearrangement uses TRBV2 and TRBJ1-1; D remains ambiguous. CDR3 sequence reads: CASSEGSNTEAFF. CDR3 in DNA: TGTGCCAGCAGTGAGGGGTCCAACACTGAAGCTTTCTTT.